These 12 T cell receptor beta chains were sequenced from one sample in a study of T cell clones after liver transplantation. Measured with immunoSEQ multiplex PCR; TCRdb has only the in-frame clones, and not every one. The sample lists 55,000 to 80,000 clones; 90% were seen once. The sample was CD4+ T cells from blood, taken before liver transplant. The receptors here all came from a human donor who received a liver transplant.

V is TRBV2 and J is TRBJ2-5; D is perhaps TRBD1 (6 bases). The assigned J gene may be wrong: the sequence end matches TRBJ2-7 better. The CDR3 loop spans 12 amino acids. CDR1 SNHLY and CDR2 FYNNEI come from the germline V gene. The CDR3 loop is CASSQDSYEQYF. The CDR3 DNA sequence: TGTGCCAGCAGTCAGGACAGCTACGAGCAGTACTTC.

This clone was seen more than once but under ten times. The V and J genes are TRBV4-3 and TRBJ2-1; perhaps TRBD2 as D (6 bases). Trimming took off 2 bases at V and 4 bases at J, with 18 bases between the two ends. The CDR3 totals 17 residues. CDR1 and CDR2 from the germline V gene are LGHNA and YSLEER. The CDR3 bases are TGCGCCAGCAGCCAAAACAGGCGGGAAGTCTATTACAATGAGCAGTTCTTC. Protein sequence: CASSQNRREVYYNEQFF.

This chain connects TRBV9 to TRBJ2-1, with 9 bases aligning to TRBD2. The CDR3 is 16 residues long. Germline lookup yields CDR1 SGDLS and CDR2 YYNGEE. Unmatched junction bases numbered 5, after V lost 4 bases and J lost 0 bases. The CDR3 region has the DNA TGTGCCAGCAGCTTCGGACTAGCGAGCTCCTACAATGAGCAGTTCTTC. It is translated as CASSFGLASSYNEQFF.

This clone was seen just once. The gene calls are TRBV7-9 and TRBJ1-3; TRBD1 agrees at 7 bases. The junction had 7 bases not matched to a gene; V was cut back by 6 bases and J by 2 bases. CDR1 SEHNR and CDR2 FQNEAQ come from the germline V gene (reference sequence). CDR3 length equals 15 residues. The CDR3, as DNA: TGTGCCAGCAGGGCTACAGGGGCCGCTGGAAACACCATATATTTT. Amino acid sequence: CASRATGAAGNTIYF.

DNA for the CDR3: TGCGCCAGCAGCTTGGTCATCGGGGGTGGGAGCTCCTACAATGAGCAGTTCTTC. This gives the protein CASSLVIGGGSSYNEQFF. The chain combines TRBV5-1 with TRBJ2-1; D might be TRBD2 (6 bases). V gave up 0 bases and J gave up 0 bases, with 16 bases separating them. The CDR3 totals 18 residues. Germline values: CDR1 SGHRS, CDR2 YFSETQ.

V usage is TRBV7-6 and J usage is TRBJ2-7; D is perhaps TRBD1 (6 bases). Germline CDR1 SGHVS, CDR2 FNYEAQ. V was cut by 5 bases and J by 2 bases, with 13 bases left in between. This CDR3 is 14 amino acids long. DNA of the CDR3: TGTGCCAGCAGCCGGACCTCAGGGGCCTACGAGCAGTACTTC. Amino acids: CASSRTSGAYEQYF.

This clone was observed once. The gene calls are TRBV6-5 and TRBJ2-1; 7 nucleotides agree with TRBD1. The CDR3 extends over 14 amino acids. The trim removed 6 bases at V and 0 bases at J, leaving 2 bases unmatched. CDR1 MNHEY and CDR2 SVGAGI come from the germline V gene. The CDR3 DNA sequence: TGTGCCAGCAGGAGGGGGCCCTCCTACAATGAGCAGTTCTTC. Translation gives CASRRGPSYNEQFF.

A single count supports this clone. The V and J genes are TRBV18 and TRBJ2-7, with no clear D. The CDR3 consists of 13 residues. Trimming stripped 0 bases from V and 3 bases from J, with 6 bases between. The germline gives CDR1 KGHSH, CDR2 LQKENI. In DNA, the CDR3 is TGTGCCAGCTCACCACCGCAAAACTACGAGCAGTACTTC. Amino acid sequence: CASSPPQNYEQYF.

This chain joins TRBV7-6 and TRBJ2-6; D is perhaps TRBD1 or TRBD2 (6 bases each). The CDR3 runs 16 residues. V lost 5 bases and J 4 bases, leaving 15 bases between the germline ends. Germline V lookup: CDR1 SGHVS, CDR2 FNYEAQ. The CDR3 region has the DNA TGTGCCAGCAGCCCTAGAGGGGGGTCAGGGGCCAACGTCCTGACTTTC. Translating it yields CASSPRGGSGANVLTF.

The V gene is TRBV27, the J gene TRBJ1-5; no definite D call. Looked up from germline, CDR1 is MNHEY and CDR2 is SMNVEV (reference sequence). V lost 7 bases to trimming and J lost 2 bases, with 9 bases between them. The CDR3 has 13 amino acids. This CDR3 is CASIRKGNQPQHF. The DNA for the CDR3 is TGTGCCAGCATACGGAAGGGCAATCAGCCCCAGCATTTT.

The chain joins TRBV10-3 to TRBJ1-1; tentatively, D is TRBD1 (6 bases). The CDR3 length is 12 residues. CDR1 and CDR2 (germline): ENHRY, SYGVKD. V was cut by 10 bases and J by 1 base, with 10 bases left in between. CDR3 residues: CASGTPNTEAFF. The CDR3, as DNA: TGTGCCAGCGGGACACCGAACACTGAAGCTTTCTTT.

This rearrangement joins TRBV10-2 to TRBJ2-1; D possibly matches TRBD1 or TRBD2 (5 bases each). V gave up 6 bases and J gave up 8 bases, with 17 bases separating them. CDR1 is WSHSY, CDR2 SAAADI, per germline. This CDR3 region has 14 residues. CDR3 sequence reads: CASSPPPGTHEQFF. The CDR3 bases are TGCGCCAGCAGCCCTCCCCCAGGGACGCATGAGCAGTTCTTC.